Following are 19 T cell receptor beta chains from one sample sequenced in a study of blood T cell repertoires in COVID-19 (dated by TCRdb to 2019 to 2021). Libraries were made using the immunoSEQ multiplex PCR assay. The table comes from immuneACCESS by way of TCRdb, which keeps in-frame sequences with V and J called. Part of the clones is missing from these tables; in studies checked, under half for an unresolved V gene and the rest for unknown reasons. The sample table records some 250,000 clones; roughly 90% of these occur just once. The ten largest clones represent about 0.8% of the sample. The sequenced sample consisted of peripheral blood. These receptors were obtained from a woman aged 25 to 39 with acute or convalescent COVID-19.

The V gene is TRBV29-1, the J gene TRBJ2-1, with 11 bases matching TRBD2. V shed 2 bases, J shed 0 bases, and the junction held 3 bases outside the gene matches. CDR1 is SQVTM, CDR2 ANQGSEA, per germline. The CDR3 has 16 residues. The CDR3 loop reads CSVERGTSGSYNEQFF. The CDR3 region has the DNA TGCAGCGTTGAACGAGGGACTAGCGGCTCCTACAATGAGCAGTTCTTC.

This chain connects TRBV5-1 to TRBJ1-4; D gene ambiguous. The V end lost 4 bases, the J end lost 0 bases, and 13 bases lay between the germline ends. The CDR3 is made up of 16 amino acids. Germline V gene data show CDR1 as SGHRS and CDR2 as YFSETQ. The CDR3 is CASSPGADSTNEKLFF. In DNA, the CDR3 is TGCGCCAGCAGCCCCGGTGCTGACTCAACTAATGAAAAACTGTTTTTT. Together with reference TRBV5-1 and TRBJ1-4, the CDR3 gives the full variable domain: KAGVTQTPRYLIKTRGQQVTLSCSPISGHRSVSWYQQTPGQGLQFLFEYFSETQRNKGNFPGRFSGRQFSNSRSEMNVSTLELGDSALYLCASSPGADSTNEKLFFGSGTQLSVL.

The V gene is TRBV2, the J gene TRBJ2-1, with TRBD1 matching over 7 bases. CDR1 and CDR2 (germline): SNHLY, FYNNEI. The J segment lost 6 bases and the V segment lost 2 bases, leaving 16 bases of the junction unmatched. This CDR3 has 18 residues. CDR3 bases: TGTGCCAGCAGTGAAACACAGGGGTTAGTAGTAAAACCCAATGAGCAGTTCTTC. This sequence encodes CASSETQGLVVKPNEQFF.

The gene calls are TRBV5-1 and TRBJ2-7; D possibly corresponds to TRBD1 (5 bases). Trimming took 3 bases from V and 0 from J, leaving 10 bases between them. From germline, CDR1 is SGHRS and CDR2 YFSETQ. This CDR3 comprises 14 residues. The CDR3 is CASSWGSSSYEQYF. The CDR3 DNA is TGCGCCAGCAGCTGGGGCTCGAGCTCCTACGAGCAGTACTTC.

The rearrangement links TRBV2 to TRBJ2-2; the match to TRBD2 covers 14 bases. The CDR3 covers 16 residues. Unmatched junction bases numbered 1, after V lost 6 bases and J lost 1 base. CDR1 and CDR2 from the germline V gene are SNHLY and FYNNEI. The chain's CDR3 is CASSGTSGGNTGELFF. In nucleotides, the CDR3 is TGTGCCAGCAGCGGGACTAGCGGGGGGAACACCGGGGAGCTGTTTTTT.

The chain has TRBV7-6 and TRBJ2-7; D gene uncertain. V lost 0 bases to trimming and J lost 0 bases, with 12 bases between them. This CDR3 is built from 16 residues. Per germline, CDR1 SGHVS and CDR2 FNYEAQ. The CDR3 coding sequence is TGTGCCAGCAGCTTAGCCGCGCGGCAGAGCTCCTACGAGCAGTACTTC. Translation: CASSLAARQSSYEQYF.

This clone was counted between two and nine times. The chain employs TRBV6-5 and TRBJ2-3, with TRBD2 matching 8 bases. The CDR3 is 13 residues long. Germline V gene sequence: CDR1 MNHEY, CDR2 SVGAGI. V shed 6 bases and J 4 bases; nucleotides not matched to a gene: 3. CDR3 nucleotide sequence: TGTGCCAGCAGGGGCGGGAGGCCAGATACGCAGTATTTT. As protein: CASRGGRPDTQYF.

This rearrangement joins TRBV11-3 to TRBJ2-3; 7 positions match TRBD2. Germline CDR1 SGHNT, CDR2 YENEEA. This CDR3 spans 15 amino acids. V was pared by 5 bases and J by 0 bases, with 5 bases of the junction left unmatched. CDR3 sequence: CASSQISGSTDTQYF. For the CDR3, the DNA is TGTGCCAGCAGCCAAATTAGCGGGAGCACAGATACGCAGTATTTT.

CDR3 sequence: CASSLARDRGPNEQFF. CDR3 bases: TGTGCCAGCAGCTTAGCGCGAGACAGGGGGCCTAATGAGCAGTTCTTC. The rearrangement links TRBV7-2 to TRBJ2-1; 10 positions match TRBD1. Looked up from germline, CDR1 is SGHTA and CDR2 is FQGNSA. The CDR3 is 16 residues long. V shed 0 bases, J shed 7 bases, and the junction held 6 bases outside the gene matches.

In this sample, this clone turned up a few times. The gene calls are TRBV10-3 and TRBJ2-2, with 15 positions matching TRBD2. V lost 6 bases and J lost 6; bases outside the gene matches: 14. Germline CDR1 reads ENHRY; CDR2 reads SYGVKD. The CDR3 is 19 residues long. CDR3 sequence: CAISDPGLAGGHGAGELFF. Written as DNA, the CDR3 is TGTGCCATCAGCGATCCGGGACTAGCGGGAGGTCATGGCGCCGGGGAGCTGTTTTTT.

The rearrangement joins TRBV5-1 to TRBJ2-3; 13 bases match TRBD2. The ends lost 3 bases at V and 0 bases at J; junction bases unmatched: 7. In germline, CDR1 is SGHRS, CDR2 YFSETQ. The length of the CDR3 is 18 residues. CDR3 bases: TGCGCCAGCAGCTCCGGACTAGCGGGAGTTGTGAGCACAGATACGCAGTATTTT. Translation gives CASSSGLAGVVSTDTQYF. The full variable domain, its missing parts supplied by reference TRBV5-1 and TRBJ2-3, is KAGVTQTPRYLIKTRGQQVTLSCSPISGHRSVSWYQQTPGQGLQFLFEYFSETQRNKGNFPGRFSGRQFSNSRSEMNVSTLELGDSALYLCASSSGLAGVVSTDTQYFGPGTRLTVL.

In the case of this clone: One end of the junction is discordant with germline, which a read error may explain. This specimen includes other DNA sequences encoding the same CDR3. The chain carries TRBV4-3 and TRBJ2-7; TRBD1 aligns across 7 bases. The CDR3 consists of 14 residues. The germline CDR1 and CDR2 sequences are LGHNA and YSLEER. This CDR3 is CASSQATGTYEQYF. CDR3 DNA sequence: TGCGCCAGCAGCCAAGCGACAGGGACCTACGAGCAATACTTC.

This chain uses TRBV29-1 with TRBJ1-5; 9 bases fit TRBD1. CDR1 is SQVTM and CDR2 is ANQGSEA in the germline V gene. The CDR3 covers 13 residues. J lost 5 bases, V lost 4 bases, and 3 bases had no gene match. The CDR3 DNA follows: TGCAGCGTTGTACAGGGGGCCTATCAGCCCCAGCATTTT. It is translated as CSVVQGAYQPQHF.

The chain couples TRBV5-4 to TRBJ2-7; 8 positions agree with TRBD1. This CDR3 has 14 residues. J lost 3 bases, V lost 2 bases, and 4 bases had no gene match. Germline V CDR1 and CDR2: SGHNT, YYREEE (reference sequence). The CDR3 is CASSFLGQGYEQYF. The CDR3 nucleotides read TGTGCCAGCAGCTTCCTCGGACAGGGCTACGAGCAGTACTTC.

The genes are TRBV12-2 and TRBJ1-1; TRBD1, the table's D call, lacks a check against the DNA. TRBV12-2 is designated a pseudogene. This CDR3 spans 15 amino acids. Written as DNA, the CDR3 is TGTGCAAGTCGCACCTTGACAGGGTTGAACACTGAAGCTTTCTTT. Amino acids: CASRTLTGLNTEAFF.

CDR3: CASSRVMRLGEQYF. CDR3 DNA sequence: TGTGCCAGCAGCCGGGTAATGCGACTGGGCGAGCAGTACTTC. The rearrangement joins TRBV11-3 to TRBJ2-7; D gene ambiguous. V was pared by 5 bases and J by 6 bases, with 17 bases between. CDR3 length equals 14 residues. The germline V gene encodes CDR1 SGHNT and CDR2 YENEEA.

The chain uses TRBV11-3 and TRBJ2-3; 7 bases agree with TRBD2. Germline CDR1 reads SGHNT; CDR2 reads YENEEA. Losses at the gene ends were 0 bases for V and 0 bases for J; bases not matched to a gene: 6. This CDR3 region has 17 residues. CDR3 region: CASSLDEAGESTDTQYF. The CDR3, as DNA: TGTGCCAGCAGCTTAGATGAGGCGGGAGAGAGCACAGATACGCAGTATTTT.

The chain couples TRBV19 to TRBJ1-3; TRBD1 matches at 9 bases. Germline V gene sequence: CDR1 LNHDA, CDR2 SQIVND (reference sequence). This CDR3 is built from 15 residues. V gave up 5 bases and J gave up 4 bases; unmatched junction bases: 6. The CDR3 DNA follows: TGTGCCAGTAGTGCCGGGACAGGGCCAGGAAACACCATATATTTT. This gives the protein CASSAGTGPGNTIYF.

This clone was counted between two and nine times. The V call is TRBV7-3, the J call TRBJ2-3, with D tentatively TRBD1 (5 bases). The V gene's germline CDR1 is SGHTA and CDR2 FQGTGA. CDR3 length equals 14 residues. Trimming cost V 5 bases and J 2 bases, with 11 bases left between them. The CDR3 protein is CASSLGHYTDTQYF. The DNA for the CDR3 is TGTGCCAGCAGCCTCGGACATTACACAGATACGCAGTATTTT.